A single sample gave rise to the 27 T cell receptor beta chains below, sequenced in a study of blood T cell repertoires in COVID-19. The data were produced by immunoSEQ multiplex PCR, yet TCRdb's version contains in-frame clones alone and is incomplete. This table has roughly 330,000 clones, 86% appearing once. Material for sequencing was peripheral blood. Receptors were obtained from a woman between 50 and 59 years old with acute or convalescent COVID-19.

CDR3: CATRDSSYEQYF. The CDR3, as DNA: TGTGCCACCAGGGACAGTTCCTACGAGCAGTACTTC. V is TRBV28 and J is TRBJ2-7, with 7 bases that match TRBD1. Germline V gives CDR1 MDHEN, CDR2 SYDVKM. This CDR3 has 12 amino acids. V trimming: 10 bases; J trimming: 1 base; junction bases outside the gene matches: 4.

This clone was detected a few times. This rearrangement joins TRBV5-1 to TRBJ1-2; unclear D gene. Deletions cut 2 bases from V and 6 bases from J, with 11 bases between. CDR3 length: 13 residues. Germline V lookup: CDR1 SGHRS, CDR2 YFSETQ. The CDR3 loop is CASSLRGPDGYTF. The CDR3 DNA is TGCGCCAGCAGCTTACGAGGCCCCGATGGCTACACCTTC.

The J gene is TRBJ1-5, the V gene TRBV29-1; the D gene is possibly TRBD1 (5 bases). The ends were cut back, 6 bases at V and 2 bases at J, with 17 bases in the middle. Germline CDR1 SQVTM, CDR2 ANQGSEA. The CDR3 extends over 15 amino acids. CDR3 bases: TGCAGCGTGACGGTGGGGGGGGTCGGCAATCAGCCCCAGCATTTT. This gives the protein CSVTVGGVGNQPQHF. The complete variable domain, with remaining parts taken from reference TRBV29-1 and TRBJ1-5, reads SAVISQKPSRDICQRGTSLTIQCQVDSQVTMMFWYRQQPGQSLTLIATANQGSEATYESGFVIDKFPISRPNLTFSTLTVSNMSPEDSSIYLCSVTVGGVGNQPQHFGDGTRLSIL.

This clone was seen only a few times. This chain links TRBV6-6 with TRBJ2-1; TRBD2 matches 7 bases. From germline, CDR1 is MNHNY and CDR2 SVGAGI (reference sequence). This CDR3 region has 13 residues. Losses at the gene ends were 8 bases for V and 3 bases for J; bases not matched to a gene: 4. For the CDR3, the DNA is TGTGCCAGCTGGGGGGGAGACTACAATGAGCAGTTCTTC. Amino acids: CASWGGDYNEQFF.

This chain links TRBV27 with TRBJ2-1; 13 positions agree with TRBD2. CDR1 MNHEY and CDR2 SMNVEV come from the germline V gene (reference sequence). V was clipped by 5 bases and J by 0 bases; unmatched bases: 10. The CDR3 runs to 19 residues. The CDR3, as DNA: TGTGCCAGCAGTGTACCGGGACTAGCGGGAAAAAGCTCCTACAATGAGCAGTTCTTC. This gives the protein CASSVPGLAGKSSYNEQFF.

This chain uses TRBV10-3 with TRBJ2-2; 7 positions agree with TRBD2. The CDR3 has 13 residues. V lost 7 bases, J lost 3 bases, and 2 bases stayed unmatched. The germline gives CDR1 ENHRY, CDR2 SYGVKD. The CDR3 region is CAIMGRDTGELFF. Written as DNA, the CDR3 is TGTGCCATCATGGGGAGGGACACCGGGGAGCTGTTTTTT.

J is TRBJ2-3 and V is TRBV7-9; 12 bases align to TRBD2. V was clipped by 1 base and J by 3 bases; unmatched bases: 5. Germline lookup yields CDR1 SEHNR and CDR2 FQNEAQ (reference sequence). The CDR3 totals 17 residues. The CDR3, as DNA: TGTGCCAGCAGCTTAGAGCCGACTAGCGGGAGAACAGATACGCAGTATTTT. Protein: CASSLEPTSGRTDTQYF.

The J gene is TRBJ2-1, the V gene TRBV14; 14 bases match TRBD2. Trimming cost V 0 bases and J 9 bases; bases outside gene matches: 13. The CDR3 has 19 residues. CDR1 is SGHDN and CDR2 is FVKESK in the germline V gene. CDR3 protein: CASSQDSPGGLAGDGEQFF. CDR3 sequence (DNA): TGTGCCAGCAGCCAAGACTCTCCCGGGGGACTAGCGGGAGACGGTGAGCAGTTCTTC.

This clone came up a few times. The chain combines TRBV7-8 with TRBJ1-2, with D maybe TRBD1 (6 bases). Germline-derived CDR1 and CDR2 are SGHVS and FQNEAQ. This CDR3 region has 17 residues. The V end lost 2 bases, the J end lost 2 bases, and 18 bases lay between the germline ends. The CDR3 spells CASSLSGAARLNYGYTF. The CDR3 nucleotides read TGTGCCAGCAGCTTATCAGGGGCAGCCCGATTAAACTATGGCTACACCTTC.

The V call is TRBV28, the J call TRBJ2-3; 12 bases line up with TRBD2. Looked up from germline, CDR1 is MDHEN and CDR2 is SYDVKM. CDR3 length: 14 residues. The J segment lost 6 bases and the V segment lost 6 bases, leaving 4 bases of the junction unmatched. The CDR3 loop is CASRTSGSPDTQYF. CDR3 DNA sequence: TGTGCCAGCAGGACTAGCGGGAGCCCCGATACGCAGTATTTT.

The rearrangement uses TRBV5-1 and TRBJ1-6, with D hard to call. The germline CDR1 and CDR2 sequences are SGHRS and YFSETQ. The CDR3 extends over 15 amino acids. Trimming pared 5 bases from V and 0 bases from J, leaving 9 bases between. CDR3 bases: TGCGCCAGCAGGGAGACGAGCTCCTATAATTCACCCCTCCACTTT. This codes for CASRETSSYNSPLHF.

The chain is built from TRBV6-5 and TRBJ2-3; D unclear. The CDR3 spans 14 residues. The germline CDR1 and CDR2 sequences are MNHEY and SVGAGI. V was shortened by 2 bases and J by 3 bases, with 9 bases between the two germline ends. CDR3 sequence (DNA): TGTGCCAGCAGTTACGGCGGTCGTACAGATACGCAGTATTTT. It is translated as CASSYGGRTDTQYF.

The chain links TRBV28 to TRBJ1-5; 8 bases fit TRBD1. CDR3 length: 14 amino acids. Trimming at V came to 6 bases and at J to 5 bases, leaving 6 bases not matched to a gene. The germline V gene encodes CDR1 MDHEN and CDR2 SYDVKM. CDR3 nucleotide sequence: TGTGCCAGCAGACGGACAGGGTGGGATCAGCCCCAGCATTTT. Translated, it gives CASRRTGWDQPQHF.

The CDR3 protein is CAISESIMGNGDIQYF. CDR3 coding DNA: TGTGCCATCAGTGAGTCGATTATGGGGAACGGGGACATTCAGTACTTC. This chain links TRBV10-3 with TRBJ2-4; a weak D match, TRBD2 (5 bases). The V and J ends lost 0 bases and 8 bases respectively, with 17 bases between them. This CDR3 contains 16 residues. The germline V gene encodes CDR1 ENHRY and CDR2 SYGVKD.

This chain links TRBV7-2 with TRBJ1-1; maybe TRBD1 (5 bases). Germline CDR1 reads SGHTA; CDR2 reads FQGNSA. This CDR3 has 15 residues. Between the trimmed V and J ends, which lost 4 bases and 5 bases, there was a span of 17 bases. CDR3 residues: CASSSLAGVYTEAFF. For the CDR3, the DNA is TGTGCCAGCAGCTCATTAGCGGGGGTGTATACTGAAGCTTTCTTT.

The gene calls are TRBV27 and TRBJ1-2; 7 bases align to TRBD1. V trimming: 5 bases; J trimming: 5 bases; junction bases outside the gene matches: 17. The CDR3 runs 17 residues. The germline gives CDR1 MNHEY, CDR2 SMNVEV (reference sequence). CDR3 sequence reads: CASSPLFRTGYHYGYTF. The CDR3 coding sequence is TGTGCCAGCAGTCCCCTTTTTCGGACAGGATATCATTATGGCTACACCTTC.

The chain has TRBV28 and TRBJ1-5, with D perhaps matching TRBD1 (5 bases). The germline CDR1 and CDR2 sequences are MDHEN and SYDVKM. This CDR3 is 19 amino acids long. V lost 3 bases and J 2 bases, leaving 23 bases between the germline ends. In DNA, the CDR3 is TGTGCCAGCAGTTTCGGGGTTCGGGTGGGGGGTACGGGCAATCAGCCCCAGCATTTT. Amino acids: CASSFGVRVGGTGNQPQHF. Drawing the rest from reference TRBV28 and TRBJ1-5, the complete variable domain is DVKVTQSSRYLVKRTGEKVFLECVQDMDHENMFWYRQDPGLGLRLIYFSYDVKMKEKGDIPEGYSVSREKKERFSLILESASTNQTSMYLCASSFGVRVGGTGNQPQHFGDGTRLSIL.

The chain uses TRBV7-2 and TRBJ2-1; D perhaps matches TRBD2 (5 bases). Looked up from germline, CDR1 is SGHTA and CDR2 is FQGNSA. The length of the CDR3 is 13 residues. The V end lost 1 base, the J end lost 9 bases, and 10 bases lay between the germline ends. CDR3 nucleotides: TGTGCCAGCAGCTTAGGTCTAGCAGGTGAGCAGTTCTTC. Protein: CASSLGLAGEQFF.

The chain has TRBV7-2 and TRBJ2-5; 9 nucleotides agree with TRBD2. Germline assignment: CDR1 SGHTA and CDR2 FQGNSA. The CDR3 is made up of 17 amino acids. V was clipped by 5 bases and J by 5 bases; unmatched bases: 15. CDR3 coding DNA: TGTGCCAGCAGCCCGCCGGGGCTAGCGGGAAGGGTTGAGACCCAGTACTTC. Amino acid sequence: CASSPPGLAGRVETQYF. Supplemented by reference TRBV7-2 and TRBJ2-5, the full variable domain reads GAGVSQSPSNKVTEKGKDVELRCDPISGHTALYWYRQSLGQGLEFLIYFQGNSAPDKSGLPSDRFSAERTGGSVSTLTIQRTQQEDSAVYLCASSPPGLAGRVETQYFGPGTRLLVL.

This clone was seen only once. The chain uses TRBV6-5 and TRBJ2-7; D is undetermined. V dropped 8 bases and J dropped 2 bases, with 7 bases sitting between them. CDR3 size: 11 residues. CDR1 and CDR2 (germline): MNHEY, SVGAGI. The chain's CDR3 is CASRGPYEQYF. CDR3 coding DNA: TGTGCCAGCCGCGGCCCCTACGAGCAGTACTTC.

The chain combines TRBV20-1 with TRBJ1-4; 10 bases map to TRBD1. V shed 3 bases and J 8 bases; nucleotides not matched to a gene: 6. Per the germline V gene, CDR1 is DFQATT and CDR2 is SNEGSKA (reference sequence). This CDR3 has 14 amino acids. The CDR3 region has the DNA TGCAGTGCTAGTTTCGGGACAGGGGCCGAAAAACTGTTTTTT. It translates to CSASFGTGAEKLFF.

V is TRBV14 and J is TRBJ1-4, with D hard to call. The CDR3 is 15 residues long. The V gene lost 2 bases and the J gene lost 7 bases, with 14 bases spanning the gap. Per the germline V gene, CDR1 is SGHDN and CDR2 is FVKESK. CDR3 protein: CASSQFGGRGEKLFF. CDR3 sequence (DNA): TGTGCCAGCAGCCAATTTGGAGGGAGAGGTGAAAAACTGTTTTTT.

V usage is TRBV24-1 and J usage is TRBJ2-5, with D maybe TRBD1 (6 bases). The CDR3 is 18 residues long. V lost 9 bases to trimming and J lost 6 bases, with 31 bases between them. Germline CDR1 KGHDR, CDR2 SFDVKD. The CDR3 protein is CATGPSFGRDISPQTQYF. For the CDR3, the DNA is TGTGCCACCGGTCCATCATTCGGAAGGGACATTAGTCCCCAGACCCAGTACTTC.

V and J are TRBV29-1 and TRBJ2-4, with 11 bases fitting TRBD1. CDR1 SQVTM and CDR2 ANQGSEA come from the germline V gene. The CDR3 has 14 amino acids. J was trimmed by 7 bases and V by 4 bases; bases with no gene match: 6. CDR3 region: CSVALGQGVNIQYF. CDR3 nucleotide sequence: TGCAGCGTTGCTCTGGGACAGGGGGTTAACATTCAGTACTTC.

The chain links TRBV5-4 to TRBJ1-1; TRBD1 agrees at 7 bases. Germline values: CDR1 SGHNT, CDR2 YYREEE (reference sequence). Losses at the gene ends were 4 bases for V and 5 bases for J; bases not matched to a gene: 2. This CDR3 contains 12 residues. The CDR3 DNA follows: TGTGCCAGCAGCGACAGGGTAACTGAAGCTTTCTTT. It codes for CASSDRVTEAFF.

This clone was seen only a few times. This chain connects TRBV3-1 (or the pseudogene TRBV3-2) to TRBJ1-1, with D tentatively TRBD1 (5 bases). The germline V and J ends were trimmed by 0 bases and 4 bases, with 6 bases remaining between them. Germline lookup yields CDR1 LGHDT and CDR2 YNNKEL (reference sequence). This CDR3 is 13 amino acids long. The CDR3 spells CASSQDQGTEAFF. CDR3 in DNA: TGTGCCAGCAGCCAAGATCAGGGCACTGAAGCTTTCTTT.

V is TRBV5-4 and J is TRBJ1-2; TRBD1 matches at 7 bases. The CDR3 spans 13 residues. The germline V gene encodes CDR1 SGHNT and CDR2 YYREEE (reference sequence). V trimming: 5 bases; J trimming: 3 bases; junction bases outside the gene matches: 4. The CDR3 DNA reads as TGTGCCAGCAGTTTTACAGGGGACTATGGCTACACCTTC. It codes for CASSFTGDYGYTF.